This T cell receptor (beta chain) stems from a study of CD8 T cells in Susac syndrome. Random hexamers were used to reverse transcribe the RNA input (about 0.5 to 1 ug). The CDR3 of TCR beta was amplified by immunoSEQ multiplex PCR across 54 Vbeta and 13 Jbeta. TCRdb ran MiXCR on the immunoSEQ multiplex PCR reads and lists one entry per CDR3 protein. The sample records some 210,000 distinct CDR3 sequences, about 95% being singletons. The V end was cut by 6 bases, the J end by 6 bases, with 23 bases between. The CDR3 length is 17 residues. The CD8+ and CD4+ T cells were negatively isolated, with the TEMRA cells enriched by FACS.

The chain links TRBV12-3 or TRBV12-4 to TRBJ2-2; D may be TRBD1 or TRBD2 (6 bases each). Source material: CD4+ T cells from PBMCs. This receptor was obtained from a human donor with Susac syndrome. This CDR3 is CASSRDWGAQGSGELFF. The CDR3 DNA is TGTGCCAGCAGCCGGGACTGGGGGGCCCAAGGGTCCGGGGAGCTGTTTTTT.